This T cell receptor (beta chain) was identified during a study of T-cell reconstitution after alpha-beta-depleted transplantation in children. As it was prepared, the TCRbeta library received unique molecular identifiers. TCRdb reanalysed the PCR reads using MiXCR and keeps one entry per CDR3 protein. The sample carries 550,000 to 800,000 distinct CDR3 sequences, roughly 14% recorded once. Germline assignment: CDR1 SGHRS and CDR2 YFSETQ. The CDR3 consists of 16 residues. This clonotype was seen ten or more times. The junction and the germline gene differ at one end; a read error may be behind it. The gene calls are TRBV5-1 and TRBJ1-3; no clear D gene. The receptor's source is a girl aged 2 to 10 with congenital amegakaryocytic thrombocytopenia, due to receive a stem cell transplant. The source was PBMCs, collected before TCRalphabeta/CD19-depleted stem cell transplant. CDR3 bases: TGCGCCAGCAGCTTGGGAACCACAATCTCTGGAAACACCGTATATTTT. Amino acid sequence: CASSLGTTISGNTVYF.